This TCR beta chain was recovered during a study of cytomegalovirus exposure and HLA in healthy donors. The CDR3 has 13 residues. V lost 4 bases, J lost 6 bases, and 4 bases stayed unmatched. CDR1 and CDR2 (germline): MNHNY, SVGAGI (reference sequence). The primer mix had 60 Vbeta and 13 Jbeta primers. TCRdb's copy holds only in-frame clones and misses some; the assay was immunoSEQ multiplex PCR. The profile shows around 33,000 clones, approximately 90% of them singletons. Findings and limits, study-wide: Despite most TCR sequences being rare, some public TCRs occurred in many donors. As a later analysis revealed, most CMV-associated TCR beta chains appeared HLA-restricted.

A word on this clone: Its antigen is still unknown.

The J gene is TRBJ1-2, the V gene TRBV6-6, with 8 positions matching TRBD1. This TCR derives from a woman between 18 and 29 years old in good health and CMV-seronegative. The sample comprised PBMCs. CDR3 sequence: CASSLAGGDGYTF. The CDR3 DNA reads as TGTGCCAGCAGTTTGGCAGGGGGCGATGGCTACACCTTC.